Detailed here is one T cell receptor beta chain. The data originate from a study of blood T cell repertoires in COVID-19. Study in general: Researchers got acute and convalescent COVID-19 samples from the United States, Italy and Spain. Nucleic acid was either cDNA or gDNA, and it came from T cells, B-cell-depleted T cells, or PBMCs.

Methods used by the authors: By means of reference gene primer amplification, nucleated cell counts were estimated. Only in-frame clones appear in the TCRdb table, and some are missing; sequencing was by immunoSEQ multiplex PCR. V, J and clone size were drawn from that table, and D and trimming were deduced from the DNA. The data contain 150,000 to 200,000 clones, around four fifths of them singletons. The specimen was peripheral blood. The source is a woman aged 80 or older with active or convalescent COVID-19.

The chain's CDR3 is CASSFTTMSREQFF. The CDR3 region has the DNA TGTGCCAGCAGTTTCACAACAATGTCCAGGGAGCAGTTCTTC. The chain is built from TRBV28 and TRBJ2-1; D remains unclear. The length of the CDR3 is 14 residues. V was pared by 3 bases and J by 10 bases, with 16 bases between. CDR1 MDHEN and CDR2 SYDVKM come from the germline V gene.